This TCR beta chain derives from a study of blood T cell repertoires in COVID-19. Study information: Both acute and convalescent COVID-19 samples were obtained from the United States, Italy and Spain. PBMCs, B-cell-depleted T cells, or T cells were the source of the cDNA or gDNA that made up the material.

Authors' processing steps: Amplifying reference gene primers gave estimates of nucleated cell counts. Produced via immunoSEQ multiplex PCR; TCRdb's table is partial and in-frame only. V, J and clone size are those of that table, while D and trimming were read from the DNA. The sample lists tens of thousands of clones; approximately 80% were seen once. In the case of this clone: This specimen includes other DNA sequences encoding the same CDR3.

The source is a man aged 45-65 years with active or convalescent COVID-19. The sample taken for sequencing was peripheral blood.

The CDR3 region has the DNA TGTGCCAGCAGCTTGTCTCCGGGGGGAGACTACGAGCAGTACTTC. As protein: CASSLSPGGDYEQYF. The chain is built from TRBV5-5 and TRBJ2-7; 7 bases line up with TRBD2. Germline V gene sequence: CDR1 SGHKS, CDR2 YYEKEE (reference sequence). This CDR3 is built from 15 residues. V was pared by 1 base and J by 3 bases, with 7 bases of the junction left unmatched.